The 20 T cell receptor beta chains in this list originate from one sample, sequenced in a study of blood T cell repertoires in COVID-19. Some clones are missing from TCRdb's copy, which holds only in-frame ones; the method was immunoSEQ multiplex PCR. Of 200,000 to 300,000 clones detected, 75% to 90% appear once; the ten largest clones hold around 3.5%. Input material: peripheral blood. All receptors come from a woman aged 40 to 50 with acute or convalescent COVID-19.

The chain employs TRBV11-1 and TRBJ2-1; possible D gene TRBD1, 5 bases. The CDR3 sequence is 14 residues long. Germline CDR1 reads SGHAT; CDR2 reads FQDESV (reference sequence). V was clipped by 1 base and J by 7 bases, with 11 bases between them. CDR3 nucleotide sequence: TGTGCCAGCAGCTTAGGTGACAGAACTAATGAGCAGTTCTTC. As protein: CASSLGDRTNEQFF.

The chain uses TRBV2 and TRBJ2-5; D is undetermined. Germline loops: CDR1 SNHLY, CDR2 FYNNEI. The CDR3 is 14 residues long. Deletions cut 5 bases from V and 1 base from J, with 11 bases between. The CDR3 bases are TGTGCCAGCAGTCCGTCCGGTGTCCAAGAGACCCAGTACTTC. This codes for CASSPSGVQETQYF.

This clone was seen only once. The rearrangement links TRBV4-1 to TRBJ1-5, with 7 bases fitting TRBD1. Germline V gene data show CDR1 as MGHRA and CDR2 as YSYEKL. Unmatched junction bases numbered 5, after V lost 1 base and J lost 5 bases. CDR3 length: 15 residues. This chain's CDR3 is CASSQVTGVDQPQHF. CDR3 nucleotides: TGCGCCAGCAGCCAAGTCACAGGGGTCGATCAGCCCCAGCATTTT.

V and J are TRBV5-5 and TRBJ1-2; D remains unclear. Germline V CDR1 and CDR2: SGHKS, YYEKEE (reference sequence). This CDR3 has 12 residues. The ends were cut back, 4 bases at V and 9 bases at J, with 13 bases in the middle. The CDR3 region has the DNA TGTGCCAGCAGCCTGGGCGGGTATAGCTACACCTTC. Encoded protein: CASSLGGYSYTF.

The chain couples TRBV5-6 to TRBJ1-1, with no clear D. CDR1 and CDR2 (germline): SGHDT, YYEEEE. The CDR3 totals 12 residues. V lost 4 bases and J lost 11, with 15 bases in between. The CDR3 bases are TGTGCCAGCAGCCAGAGTAACCTGGAGGCTTTCTTT. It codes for CASSQSNLEAFF.

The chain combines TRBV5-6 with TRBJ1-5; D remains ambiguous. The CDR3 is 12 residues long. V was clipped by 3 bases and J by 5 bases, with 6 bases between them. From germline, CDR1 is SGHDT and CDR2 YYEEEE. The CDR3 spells CASSSGYQPQHF. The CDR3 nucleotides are TGTGCCAGCAGCTCCGGTTATCAGCCCCAGCATTTT.

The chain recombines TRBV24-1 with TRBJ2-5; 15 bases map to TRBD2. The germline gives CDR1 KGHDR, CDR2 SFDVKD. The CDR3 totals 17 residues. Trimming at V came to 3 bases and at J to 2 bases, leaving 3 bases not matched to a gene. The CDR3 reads CATSDPGTSGGQETQYF. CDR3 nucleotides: TGTGCCACCAGTGATCCGGGGACTAGCGGGGGGCAAGAGACCCAGTACTTC.

This chain's CDR3 is CARKARRGGGPNRTDTQYF. CDR3 nucleotides: TGTGCCCGCAAGGCCCGCCGGGGCGGGGGGCCGAACCGCACAGATACGCAGTATTTT. This chain links TRBV7-3 with TRBJ2-3; 8 nucleotides line up with TRBD2. The CDR3 length is 19 residues. Germline assignment: CDR1 SGHTA and CDR2 FQGTGA. The V gene end was trimmed by 11 bases and the J gene end by 1 base; junction bases not matched to a gene: 23. Full variable domain (remainder filled in from reference TRBV7-3 and TRBJ2-3): GAGVSQTPSNKVTEKGKYVELRCDPISGHTALYWYRQSLGQGPEFLIYFQGTGAADDSGLPNDRFFAVRPEGSVSTLKIQRTERGDSAVYLCARKARRGGGPNRTDTQYFGPGTRLTVL.

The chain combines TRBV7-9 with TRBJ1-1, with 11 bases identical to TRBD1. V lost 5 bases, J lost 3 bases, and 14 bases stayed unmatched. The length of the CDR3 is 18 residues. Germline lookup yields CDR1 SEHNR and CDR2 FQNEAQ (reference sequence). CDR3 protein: CASSTGPGTGGTDTEAFF. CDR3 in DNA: TGTGCCAGCAGCACCGGGCCAGGGACAGGGGGAACCGACACTGAAGCTTTCTTT.

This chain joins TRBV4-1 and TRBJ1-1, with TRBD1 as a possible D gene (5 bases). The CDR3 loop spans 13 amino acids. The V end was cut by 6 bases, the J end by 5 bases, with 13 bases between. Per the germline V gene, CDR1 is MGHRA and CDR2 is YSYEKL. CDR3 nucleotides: TGCGCCAGCAGTATAGGGGTAACTACTGAAGCTTTCTTT. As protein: CASSIGVTTEAFF.

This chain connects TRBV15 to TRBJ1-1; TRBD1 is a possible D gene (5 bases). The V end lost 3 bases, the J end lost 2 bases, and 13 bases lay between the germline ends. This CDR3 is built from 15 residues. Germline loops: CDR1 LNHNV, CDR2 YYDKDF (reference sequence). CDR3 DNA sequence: TGTGCCACCAGCAGGTATCGACAGTTTAACACTGAAGCTTTCTTT. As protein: CATSRYRQFNTEAFF.

CDR3 in DNA: TGTGCCAGCAGACTGTCGAACACTGAAGCTTTCTTT. This encodes CASRLSNTEAFF. The chain combines TRBV2 with TRBJ1-1, with no clear D. CDR3 size: 12 residues. Trimming left V 6 bases short and J 1 base short, with 6 bases between. Germline CDR1 SNHLY, CDR2 FYNNEI.

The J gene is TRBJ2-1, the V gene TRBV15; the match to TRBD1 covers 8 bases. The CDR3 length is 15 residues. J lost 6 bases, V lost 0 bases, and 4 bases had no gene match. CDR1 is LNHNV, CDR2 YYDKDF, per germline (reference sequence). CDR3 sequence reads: CATSRDPTGVNEQFF. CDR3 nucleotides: TGTGCCACCAGCAGAGACCCGACAGGGGTCAATGAGCAGTTCTTC.

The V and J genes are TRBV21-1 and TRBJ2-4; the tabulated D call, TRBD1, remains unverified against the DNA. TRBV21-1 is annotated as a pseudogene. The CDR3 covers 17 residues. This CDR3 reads CASSYARDDRGRNIQYF. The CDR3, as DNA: TGTGCCAGCAGCTACGCCAGGGACGACAGGGGAAGAAACATTCAGTACTTC.

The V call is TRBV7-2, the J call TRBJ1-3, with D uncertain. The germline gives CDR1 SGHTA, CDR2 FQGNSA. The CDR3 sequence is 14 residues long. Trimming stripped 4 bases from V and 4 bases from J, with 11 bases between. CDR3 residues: CASSYGNPGNTIYF. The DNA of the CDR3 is TGTGCCAGCAGCTACGGGAATCCCGGAAACACCATATATTTT.

In DNA form, the CDR3 reads TGCAGCGTTGAAGAATGGGCTCATAGCACAGATACGCAGTATTTT. This translates into CSVEEWAHSTDTQYF. The chain links TRBV29-1 to TRBJ2-3, with D hard to call. V lost 0 bases, J lost 0 bases, and 10 bases lay in between. CDR3 size: 15 residues. Germline values: CDR1 SQVTM, CDR2 ANQGSEA.

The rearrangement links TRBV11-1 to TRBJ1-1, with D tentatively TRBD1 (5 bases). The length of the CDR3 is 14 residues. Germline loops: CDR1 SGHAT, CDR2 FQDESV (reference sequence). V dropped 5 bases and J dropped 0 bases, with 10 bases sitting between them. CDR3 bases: TGTGCCAGCAGCGCCGGGACTGTGAACACTGAAGCTTTCTTT. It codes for CASSAGTVNTEAFF.

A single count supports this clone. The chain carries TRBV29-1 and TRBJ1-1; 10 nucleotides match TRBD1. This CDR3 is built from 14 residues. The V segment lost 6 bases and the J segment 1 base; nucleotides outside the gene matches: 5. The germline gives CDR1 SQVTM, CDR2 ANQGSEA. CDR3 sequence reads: CSVTDRGRNTEAFF. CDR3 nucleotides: TGCAGCGTAACGGACAGGGGGAGGAACACTGAAGCTTTCTTT.

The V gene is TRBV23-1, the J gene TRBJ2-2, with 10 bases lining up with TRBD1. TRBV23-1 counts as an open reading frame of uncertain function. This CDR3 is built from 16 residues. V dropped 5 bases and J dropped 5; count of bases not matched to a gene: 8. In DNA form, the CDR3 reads TGCGCCAGCAGTGGGGGGGGACAGGGGTGGACCGGGGAGCTGTTTTTT. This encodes CASSGGGQGWTGELFF.

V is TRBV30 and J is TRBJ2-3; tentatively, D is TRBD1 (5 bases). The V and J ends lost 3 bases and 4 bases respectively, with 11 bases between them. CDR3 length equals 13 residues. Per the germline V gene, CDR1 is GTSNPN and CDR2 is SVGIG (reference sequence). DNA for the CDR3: TGTGCCTGGAGACAGGTCTTCGCAGATACGCAGTATTTT. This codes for CAWRQVFADTQYF.